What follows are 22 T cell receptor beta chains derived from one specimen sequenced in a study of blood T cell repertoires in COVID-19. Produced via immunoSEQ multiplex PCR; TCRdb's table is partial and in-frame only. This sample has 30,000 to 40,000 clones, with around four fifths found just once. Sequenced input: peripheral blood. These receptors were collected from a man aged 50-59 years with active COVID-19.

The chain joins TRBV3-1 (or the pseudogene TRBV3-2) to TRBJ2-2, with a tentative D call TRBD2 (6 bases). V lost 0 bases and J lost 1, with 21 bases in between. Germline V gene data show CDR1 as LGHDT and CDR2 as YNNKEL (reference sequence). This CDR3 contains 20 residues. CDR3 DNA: TGTGCCAGCAGCCAAGAGTGGATTCCGGGAGTCGGGTTGAACACCGGGGAGCTGTTTTTT. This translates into CASSQEWIPGVGLNTGELFF.

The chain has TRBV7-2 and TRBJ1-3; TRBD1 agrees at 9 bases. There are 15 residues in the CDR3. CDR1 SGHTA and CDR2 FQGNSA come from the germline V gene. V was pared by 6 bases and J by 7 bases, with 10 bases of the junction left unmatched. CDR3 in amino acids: CASSLTGTGLNTIYF. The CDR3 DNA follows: TGTGCCAGCAGTTTAACCGGGACAGGGTTGAACACCATATATTTT.

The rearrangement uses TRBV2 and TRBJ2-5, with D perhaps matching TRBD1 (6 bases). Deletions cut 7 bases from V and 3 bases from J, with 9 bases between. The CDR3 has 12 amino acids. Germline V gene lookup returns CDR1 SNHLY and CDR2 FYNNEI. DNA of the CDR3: TGTGCCAGCAAGGGGGTTAAAGAGACCCAGTACTTC. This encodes CASKGVKETQYF. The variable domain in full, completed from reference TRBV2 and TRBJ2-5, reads EPEVTQTPSHQVTQMGQEVILRCVPISNHLYFYWYRQILGQKVEFLVSFYNNEISEKSEIFDDQFSVERPDGSNFTLKIRSTKLEDSAMYFCASKGVKETQYFGPGTRLLVL.

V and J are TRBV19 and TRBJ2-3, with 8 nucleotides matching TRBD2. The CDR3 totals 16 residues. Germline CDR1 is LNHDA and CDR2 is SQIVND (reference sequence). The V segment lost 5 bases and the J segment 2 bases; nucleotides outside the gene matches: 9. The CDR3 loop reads CASSVNSGGNTDTQYF. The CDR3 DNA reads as TGTGCCAGTAGTGTAAACAGCGGGGGTAACACAGATACGCAGTATTTT.

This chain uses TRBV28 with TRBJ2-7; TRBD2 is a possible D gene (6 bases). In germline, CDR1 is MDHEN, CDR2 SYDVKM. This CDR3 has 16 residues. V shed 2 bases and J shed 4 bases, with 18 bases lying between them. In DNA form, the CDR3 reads TGTGCCAGCAGTTTAAGATCGGCGGGGCCGAGATACGAGCAGTACTTC. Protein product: CASSLRSAGPRYEQYF. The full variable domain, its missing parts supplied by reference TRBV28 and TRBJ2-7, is DVKVTQSSRYLVKRTGEKVFLECVQDMDHENMFWYRQDPGLGLRLIYFSYDVKMKEKGDIPEGYSVSREKKERFSLILESASTNQTSMYLCASSLRSAGPRYEQYFGPGTRLTVT.

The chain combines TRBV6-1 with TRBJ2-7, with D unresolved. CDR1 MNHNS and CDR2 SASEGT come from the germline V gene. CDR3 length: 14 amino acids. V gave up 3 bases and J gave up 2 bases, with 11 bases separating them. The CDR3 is CASSDNIPPYEQYF. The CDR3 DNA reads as TGTGCCAGCAGTGACAACATACCCCCCTACGAGCAGTACTTC.

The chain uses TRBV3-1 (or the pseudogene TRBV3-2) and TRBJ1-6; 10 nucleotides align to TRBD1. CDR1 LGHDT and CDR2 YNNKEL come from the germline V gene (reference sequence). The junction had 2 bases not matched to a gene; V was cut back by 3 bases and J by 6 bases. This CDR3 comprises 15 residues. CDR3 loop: CASSQDRGTNSPLHF. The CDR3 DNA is TGTGCCAGCAGCCAGGACAGGGGGACTAATTCACCCCTCCACTTT.

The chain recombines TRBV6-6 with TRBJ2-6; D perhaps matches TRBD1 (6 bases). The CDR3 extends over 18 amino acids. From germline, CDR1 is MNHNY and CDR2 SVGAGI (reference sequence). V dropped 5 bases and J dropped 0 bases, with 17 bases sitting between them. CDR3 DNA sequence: TGTGCCAGCAGTCCCCCACAGGGCGCGTTCTCTGGGGCCAACGTCCTGACTTTC. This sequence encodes CASSPPQGAFSGANVLTF.

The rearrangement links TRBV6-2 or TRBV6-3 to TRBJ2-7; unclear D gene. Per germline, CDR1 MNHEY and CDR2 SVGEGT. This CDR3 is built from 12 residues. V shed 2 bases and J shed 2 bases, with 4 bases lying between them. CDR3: CASSYAAYEQYF. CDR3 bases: TGTGCCAGCAGTTACGCGGCCTACGAGCAGTACTTC.

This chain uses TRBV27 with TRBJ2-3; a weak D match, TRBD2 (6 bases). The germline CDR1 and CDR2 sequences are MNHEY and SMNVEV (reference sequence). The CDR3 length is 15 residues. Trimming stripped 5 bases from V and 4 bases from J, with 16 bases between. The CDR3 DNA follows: TGTGCCAGCAGTACCTCGGGGGTCCTGGCAGATACGCAGTATTTT. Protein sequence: CASSTSGVLADTQYF.

This chain's CDR3 is CASSVDGATYEQYF. The CDR3 bases are TGTGCCAGCAGCGTAGATGGGGCAACCTACGAGCAGTACTTC. This chain connects TRBV9 to TRBJ2-7; weak D call: TRBD1 (5 bases). Germline loops: CDR1 SGDLS, CDR2 YYNGEE. Trimming took 0 bases from V and 2 from J, leaving 9 bases between them. The CDR3 length is 14 residues.

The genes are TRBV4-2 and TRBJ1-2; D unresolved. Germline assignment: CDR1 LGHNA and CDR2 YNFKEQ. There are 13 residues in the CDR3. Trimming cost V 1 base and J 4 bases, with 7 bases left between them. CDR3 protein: CASSQGLSYGYTF. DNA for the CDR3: TGTGCCAGCAGCCAAGGACTGAGCTATGGCTACACCTTC.

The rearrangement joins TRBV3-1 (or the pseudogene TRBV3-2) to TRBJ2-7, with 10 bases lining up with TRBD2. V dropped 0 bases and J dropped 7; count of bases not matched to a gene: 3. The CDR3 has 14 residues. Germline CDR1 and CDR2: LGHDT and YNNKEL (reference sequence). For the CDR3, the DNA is TGTGCCAGCAGCCAAGAGGGACTAGCGAGGGAGCAGTACTTC. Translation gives CASSQEGLAREQYF.

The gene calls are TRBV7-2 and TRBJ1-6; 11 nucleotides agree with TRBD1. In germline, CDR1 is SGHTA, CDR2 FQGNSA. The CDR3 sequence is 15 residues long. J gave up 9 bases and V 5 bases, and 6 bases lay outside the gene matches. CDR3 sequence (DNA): TGTGCCAGCAGCGATCCGGGACAGGGGGTTTCACCCCTCCACTTT. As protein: CASSDPGQGVSPLHF.

The CDR3 coding sequence is TGTGCCAGCAGCCTCGGACAGGGGGGCTCCTACAATGAGCAGTTCTTC. It encodes CASSLGQGGSYNEQFF. The genes are TRBV5-8 and TRBJ2-1; 10 nucleotides match TRBD1. CDR3 length: 16 residues. The trim removed 4 bases at V and 0 bases at J, leaving 4 bases unmatched. The germline CDR1 and CDR2 sequences are SGHTS and YDEGEE.

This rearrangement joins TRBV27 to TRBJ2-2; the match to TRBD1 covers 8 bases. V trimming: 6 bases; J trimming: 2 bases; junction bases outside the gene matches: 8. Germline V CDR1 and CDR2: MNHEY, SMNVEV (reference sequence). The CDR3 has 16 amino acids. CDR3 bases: TGTGCCAGCAGCCAACACAGGGGGATTAACACCGGGGAGCTGTTTTTT. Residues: CASSQHRGINTGELFF.

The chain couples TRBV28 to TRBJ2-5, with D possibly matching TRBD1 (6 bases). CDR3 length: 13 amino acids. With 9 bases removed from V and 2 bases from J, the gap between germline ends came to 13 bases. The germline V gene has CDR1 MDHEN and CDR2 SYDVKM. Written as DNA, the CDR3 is TGTGCCAGTGCAGGGGAAAATCAAGAGACCCAGTACTTC. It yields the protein CASAGENQETQYF.

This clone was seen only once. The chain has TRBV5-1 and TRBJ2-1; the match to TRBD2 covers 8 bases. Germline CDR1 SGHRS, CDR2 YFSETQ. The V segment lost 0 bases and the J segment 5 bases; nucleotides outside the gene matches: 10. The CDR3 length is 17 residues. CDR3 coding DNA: TGCGCCAGCAGCTTGGCCCCCGGCGGGGGGACTAACAATGAGCAGTTCTTC. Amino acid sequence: CASSLAPGGGTNNEQFF.

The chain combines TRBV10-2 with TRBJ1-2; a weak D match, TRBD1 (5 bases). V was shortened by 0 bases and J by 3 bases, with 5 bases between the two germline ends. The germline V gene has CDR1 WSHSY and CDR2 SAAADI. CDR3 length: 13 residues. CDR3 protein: CASSESTDYGYTF. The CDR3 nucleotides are TGCGCCAGCAGTGAGTCGACAGACTATGGCTACACCTTC.

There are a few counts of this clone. CDR3 in DNA: TGCGCCAGCAGCCAAGAGGACAGGGGGTACGAGCAGTACTTC. As protein: CASSQEDRGYEQYF. The chain uses TRBV4-3 and TRBJ2-7; 10 bases are shared with TRBD1. V dropped 0 bases and J dropped 4; count of bases not matched to a gene: 0. Looked up from germline, CDR1 is LGHNA and CDR2 is YSLEER. The CDR3 length is 14 residues.

The CDR3 coding sequence is TGTGCCATCAGGCCGGGACAGGGAGGTGAAAAACTGTTTTTT. This encodes CAIRPGQGGEKLFF. The gene calls are TRBV10-3 and TRBJ1-4, with 9 nucleotides matching TRBD1. CDR1 is ENHRY and CDR2 is SYGVKD in the germline V gene. The CDR3 loop spans 14 amino acids. V shed 6 bases and J 7 bases; nucleotides not matched to a gene: 6.

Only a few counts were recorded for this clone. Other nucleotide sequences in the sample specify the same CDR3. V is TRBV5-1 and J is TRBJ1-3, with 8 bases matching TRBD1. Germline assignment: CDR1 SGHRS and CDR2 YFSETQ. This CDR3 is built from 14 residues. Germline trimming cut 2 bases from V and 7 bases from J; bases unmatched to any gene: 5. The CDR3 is CASSLGQGGNTIYF. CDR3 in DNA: TGCGCCAGCAGCTTAGGACAGGGTGGTAACACCATATATTTT.